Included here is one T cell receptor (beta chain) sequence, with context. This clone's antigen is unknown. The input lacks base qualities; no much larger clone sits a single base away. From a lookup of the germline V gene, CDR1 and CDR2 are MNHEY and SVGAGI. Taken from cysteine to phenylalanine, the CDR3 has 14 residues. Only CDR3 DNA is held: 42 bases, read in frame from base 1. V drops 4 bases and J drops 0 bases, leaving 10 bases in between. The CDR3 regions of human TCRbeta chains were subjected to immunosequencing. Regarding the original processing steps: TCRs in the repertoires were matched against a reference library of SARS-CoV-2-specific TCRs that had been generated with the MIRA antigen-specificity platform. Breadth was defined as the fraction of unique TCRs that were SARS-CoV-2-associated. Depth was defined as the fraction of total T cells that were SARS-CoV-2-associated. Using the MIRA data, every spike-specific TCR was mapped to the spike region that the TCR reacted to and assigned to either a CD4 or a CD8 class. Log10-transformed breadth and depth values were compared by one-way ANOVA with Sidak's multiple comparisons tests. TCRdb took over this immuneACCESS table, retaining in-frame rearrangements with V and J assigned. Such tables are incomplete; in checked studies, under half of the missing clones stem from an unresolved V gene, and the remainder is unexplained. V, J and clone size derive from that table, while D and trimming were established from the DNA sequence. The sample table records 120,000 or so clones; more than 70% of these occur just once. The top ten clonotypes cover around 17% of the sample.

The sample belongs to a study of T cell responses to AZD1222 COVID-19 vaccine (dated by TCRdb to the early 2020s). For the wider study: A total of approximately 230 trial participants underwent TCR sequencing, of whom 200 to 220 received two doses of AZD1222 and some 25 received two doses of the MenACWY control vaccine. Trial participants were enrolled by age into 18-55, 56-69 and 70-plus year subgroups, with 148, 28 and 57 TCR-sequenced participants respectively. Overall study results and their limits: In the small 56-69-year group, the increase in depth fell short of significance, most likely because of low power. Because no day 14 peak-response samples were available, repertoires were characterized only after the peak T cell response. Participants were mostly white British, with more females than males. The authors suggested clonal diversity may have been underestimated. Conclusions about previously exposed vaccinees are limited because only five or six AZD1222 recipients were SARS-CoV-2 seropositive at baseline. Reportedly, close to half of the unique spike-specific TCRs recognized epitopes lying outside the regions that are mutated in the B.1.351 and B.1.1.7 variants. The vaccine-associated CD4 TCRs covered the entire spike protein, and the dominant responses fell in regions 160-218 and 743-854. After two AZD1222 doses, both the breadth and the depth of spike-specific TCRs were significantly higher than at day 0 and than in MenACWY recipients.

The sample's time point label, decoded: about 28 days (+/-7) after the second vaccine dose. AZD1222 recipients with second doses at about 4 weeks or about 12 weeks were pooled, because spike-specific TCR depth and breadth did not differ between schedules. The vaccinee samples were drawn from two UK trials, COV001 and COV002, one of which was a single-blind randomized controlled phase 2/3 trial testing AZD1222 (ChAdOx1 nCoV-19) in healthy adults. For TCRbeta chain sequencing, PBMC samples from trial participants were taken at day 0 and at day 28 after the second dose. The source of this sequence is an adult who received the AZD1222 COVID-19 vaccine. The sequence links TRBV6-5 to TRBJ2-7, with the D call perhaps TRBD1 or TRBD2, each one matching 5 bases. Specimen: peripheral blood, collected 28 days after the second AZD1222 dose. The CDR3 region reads CASSWDPSSYEQYF. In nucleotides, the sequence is TGTGCCAGCAGTTGGGACCCAAGCTCCTACGAGCAGTACTTC.